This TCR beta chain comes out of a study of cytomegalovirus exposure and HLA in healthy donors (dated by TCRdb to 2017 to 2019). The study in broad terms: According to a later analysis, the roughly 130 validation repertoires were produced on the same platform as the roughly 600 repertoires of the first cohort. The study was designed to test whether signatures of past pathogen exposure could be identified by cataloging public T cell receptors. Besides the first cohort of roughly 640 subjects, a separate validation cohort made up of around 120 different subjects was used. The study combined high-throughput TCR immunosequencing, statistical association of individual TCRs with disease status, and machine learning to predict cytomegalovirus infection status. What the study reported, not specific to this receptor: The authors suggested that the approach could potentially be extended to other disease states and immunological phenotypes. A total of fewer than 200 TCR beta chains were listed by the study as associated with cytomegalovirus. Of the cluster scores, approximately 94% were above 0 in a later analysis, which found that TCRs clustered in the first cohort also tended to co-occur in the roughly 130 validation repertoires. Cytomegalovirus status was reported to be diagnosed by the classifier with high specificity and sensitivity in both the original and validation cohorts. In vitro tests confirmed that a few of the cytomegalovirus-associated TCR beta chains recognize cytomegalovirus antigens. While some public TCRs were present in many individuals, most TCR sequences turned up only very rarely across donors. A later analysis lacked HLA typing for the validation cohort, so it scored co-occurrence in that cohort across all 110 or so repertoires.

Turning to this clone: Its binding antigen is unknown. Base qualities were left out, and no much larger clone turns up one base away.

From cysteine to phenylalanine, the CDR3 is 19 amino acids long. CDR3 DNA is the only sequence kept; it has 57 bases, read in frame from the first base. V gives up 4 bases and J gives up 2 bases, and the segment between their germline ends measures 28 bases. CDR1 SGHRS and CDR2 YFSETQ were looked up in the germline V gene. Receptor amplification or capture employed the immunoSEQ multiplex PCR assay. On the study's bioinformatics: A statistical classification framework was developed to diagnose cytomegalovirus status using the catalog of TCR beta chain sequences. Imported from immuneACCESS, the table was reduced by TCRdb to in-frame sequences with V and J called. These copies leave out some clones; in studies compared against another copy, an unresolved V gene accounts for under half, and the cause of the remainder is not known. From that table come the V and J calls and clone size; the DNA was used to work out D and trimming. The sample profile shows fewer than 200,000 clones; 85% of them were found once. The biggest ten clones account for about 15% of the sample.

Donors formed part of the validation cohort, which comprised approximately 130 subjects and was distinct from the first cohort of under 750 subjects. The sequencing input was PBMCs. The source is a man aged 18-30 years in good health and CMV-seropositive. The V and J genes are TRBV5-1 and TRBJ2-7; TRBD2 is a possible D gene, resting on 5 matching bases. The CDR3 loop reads CASSPARVKANVSPYEQYF. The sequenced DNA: TGCGCCAGCAGCCCGGCGAGGGTTAAGGCCAATGTGAGCCCCTACGAGCAGTACTTC.